The 14 T cell receptor beta chains below come from one sample, sequenced in a study of shared clonotypes between healthy human individuals. Generated by immunoSEQ multiplex PCR, the TCRdb table keeps only in-frame clones and is missing some. The data show roughly 810,000 clones, 90% to 97% seen once. The naive CD8 population came from CD45RO-negative cells selected for CCR7, without terminally differentiated effector memory CD45RA+ cells. The sequencing sample was made of naive CD8+ T cells sorted from blood. These receptors were collected from a young man in good health.

Regarding this clone: This CDR3 is also generated by other DNA sequences in the sample. V is TRBV9 and J is TRBJ1-2; D is undetermined. V was cut by 7 bases and J by 8 bases, with 9 bases left in between. This CDR3 has 10 amino acids. Looked up from germline, CDR1 is SGDLS and CDR2 is YYNGEE. The CDR3 sequence is CASSGRGYTF. The CDR3 DNA reads as TGTGCCAGCTCTGGACGGGGCTACACCTTC.

This clone was detected once. The rearrangement links TRBV5-8 to TRBJ2-2, with 8 bases lining up with TRBD1. The V gene's germline CDR1 is SGHTS and CDR2 YDEGEE. The CDR3 has 18 amino acids. V lost 0 bases, J lost 5 bases, and 12 bases stayed unmatched. DNA of the CDR3: TGTGCCAGCAGCTTGGCCTTCCCCGACAGGGGCCTGACCGGGGAGCTGTTTTTT. Translating it yields CASSLAFPDRGLTGELFF.

The V gene is TRBV2, the J gene TRBJ1-4; 7 bases align to TRBD1. This CDR3 has 13 residues. CDR1 and CDR2 (germline): SNHLY, FYNNEI. With 6 bases clipped from V and 7 bases from J, the junction kept 5 bases outside the gene matches. The CDR3: CASRGGAGEKLFF. For the CDR3, the DNA is TGTGCCAGCAGAGGGGGCGCCGGTGAAAAACTGTTTTTT.

V gene TRBV11-2 combines with J gene TRBJ2-7, with 7 positions matching TRBD2. The ends lost 5 bases at V and 3 bases at J; junction bases unmatched: 4. The CDR3 runs to 13 residues. Germline loops: CDR1 SGHAT, CDR2 FQNNGV. The DNA of the CDR3 is TGTGCCAGCAGCCCCCCGGGAGGCTACGAGCAGTACTTC. Translated: CASSPPGGYEQYF.

V gene TRBV5-8 combines with J gene TRBJ2-1; D unclear. This CDR3 has 13 residues. CDR1 and CDR2 (germline): SGHTS, YDEGEE. Trimming left V 2 bases short and J 8 bases short, with 11 bases between. In DNA, the CDR3 is TGTGCCAGCAGCTTTGGGGAACGGGATGAGCAGTTCTTC. This encodes CASSFGERDEQFF. The variable domain in full, with the rest retrieved from reference TRBV5-8 and TRBJ2-1, is EAGVTQSPTHLIKTRGQQATLRCSPISGHTSVYWYQQALGLGLQFLLWYDEGEERNRGNFPPRFSGRQFPNYSSELNVNALELEDSALYLCASSFGERDEQFFGPGTRLTVL.

This chain joins TRBV7-9 and TRBJ2-7; D possibly corresponds to TRBD2 (6 bases). The V gene lost 1 base and the J gene lost 3 bases, with 13 bases spanning the gap. The CDR3 is 15 amino acids. The germline CDR1 and CDR2 sequences are SEHNR and FQNEAQ (reference sequence). The CDR3 region is CASSLGRLANYEQYF. Written as DNA, the CDR3 is TGTGCCAGCAGCTTAGGGCGTCTAGCGAACTACGAGCAGTACTTC.

The V and J genes are TRBV6-1 and TRBJ2-1, with D possibly matching TRBD2 (6 bases). The CDR3 is 16 amino acids. The V and J ends lost 2 bases and 3 bases respectively, with 14 bases between them. Per germline, CDR1 MNHNS and CDR2 SASEGT. In nucleotides, the CDR3 is TGTGCCAGCAGTGAAAACAGACTAGATCTCTACAATGAGCAGTTCTTC. Its protein product is CASSENRLDLYNEQFF.

The V gene is TRBV9, the J gene TRBJ2-1; D remains ambiguous. V was clipped by 4 bases and J by 9 bases, with 8 bases between them. The germline V gene encodes CDR1 SGDLS and CDR2 YYNGEE. This CDR3 has 11 amino acids. The CDR3 here is CASSQAGEQFF. CDR3 sequence (DNA): TGTGCCAGCAGCCAAGCTGGTGAGCAGTTCTTC.

This chain joins TRBV16 and TRBJ2-7; a possible D gene is TRBD1 (6 bases). CDR1 and CDR2 (germline): KGHSY, FQNENV. The CDR3 length is 15 residues. V lost 1 base, J lost 3 bases, and 13 bases lay in between. This CDR3 reads CASSQFGPGDYEQYF. The CDR3 DNA is TGTGCCAGCAGCCAATTCGGCCCAGGGGACTACGAGCAGTACTTC.

This rearrangement joins TRBV20-1 to TRBJ1-1; D remains ambiguous. CDR3 size: 11 residues. The germline CDR1 and CDR2 sequences are DFQATT and SNEGSKA (reference sequence). V gave up 6 bases and J gave up 4 bases, with 9 bases separating them. CDR3 residues: CSAWEATEAFF. CDR3 DNA sequence: TGCAGTGCGTGGGAGGCCACTGAAGCTTTCTTT.

The genes are TRBV7-6 and TRBJ1-1; D not certain. The CDR3 runs to 14 residues. Trimming pared 1 base from V and 1 base from J, leaving 7 bases between. The germline gives CDR1 SGHVS, CDR2 FNYEAQ. Here the CDR3 reads CASSLGNENTEAFF. CDR3 nucleotide sequence: TGTGCCAGCAGCTTAGGGAACGAGAACACTGAAGCTTTCTTT.

Concerning this clone itself: Other DNA sequences of this sample code for an identical CDR3. The genes are TRBV27 and TRBJ1-2; D is unclear. CDR1 and CDR2 from the germline V gene are MNHEY and SMNVEV (reference sequence). This CDR3 is 13 amino acids long. V shed 0 bases and J shed 5 bases, with 7 bases lying between them. The CDR3 sequence is CASSLSGSYGYTF. In DNA form, the CDR3 reads TGTGCCAGCAGTTTATCGGGCTCATATGGCTACACCTTC.

The rearrangement joins TRBV7-6 to TRBJ2-7; 7 nucleotides align to TRBD2. The CDR3 is made up of 17 amino acids. Unmatched junction bases numbered 15, after V lost 5 bases and J lost 2 bases. Germline CDR1 is SGHVS and CDR2 is FNYEAQ. CDR3 nucleotide sequence: TGTGCCAGCAGCCCAAACCGCGGGGAGCGGGACCCCTACGAGCAGTACTTC. Protein: CASSPNRGERDPYEQYF.

The chain has TRBV11-2 and TRBJ2-7, with D unclear. Trimming shortened V by 2 bases and J by 5 bases, and 10 bases separated the two germline ends. CDR1 is SGHAT and CDR2 is FQNNGV in the germline V gene. The CDR3 loop spans 13 amino acids. The chain's CDR3 is CASSLMNFHEQYF. The CDR3 DNA sequence: TGTGCCAGCAGCTTAATGAACTTCCACGAGCAGTACTTC.